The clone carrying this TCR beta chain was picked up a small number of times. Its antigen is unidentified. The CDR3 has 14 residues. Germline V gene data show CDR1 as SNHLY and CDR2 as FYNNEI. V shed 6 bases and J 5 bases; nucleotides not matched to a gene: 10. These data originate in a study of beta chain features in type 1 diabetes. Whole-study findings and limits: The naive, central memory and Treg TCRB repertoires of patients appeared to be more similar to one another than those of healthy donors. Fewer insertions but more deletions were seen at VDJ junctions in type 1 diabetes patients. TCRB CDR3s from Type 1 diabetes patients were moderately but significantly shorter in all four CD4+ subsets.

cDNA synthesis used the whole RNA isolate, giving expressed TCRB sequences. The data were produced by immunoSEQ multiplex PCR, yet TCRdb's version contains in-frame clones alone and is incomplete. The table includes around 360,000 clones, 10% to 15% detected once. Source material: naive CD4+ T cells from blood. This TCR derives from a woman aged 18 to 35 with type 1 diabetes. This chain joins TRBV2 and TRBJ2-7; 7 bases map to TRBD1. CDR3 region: CASRRIRGKDEQYF. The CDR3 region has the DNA TGTGCCAGCAGACGCATCAGGGGGAAAGACGAGCAGTACTTC.